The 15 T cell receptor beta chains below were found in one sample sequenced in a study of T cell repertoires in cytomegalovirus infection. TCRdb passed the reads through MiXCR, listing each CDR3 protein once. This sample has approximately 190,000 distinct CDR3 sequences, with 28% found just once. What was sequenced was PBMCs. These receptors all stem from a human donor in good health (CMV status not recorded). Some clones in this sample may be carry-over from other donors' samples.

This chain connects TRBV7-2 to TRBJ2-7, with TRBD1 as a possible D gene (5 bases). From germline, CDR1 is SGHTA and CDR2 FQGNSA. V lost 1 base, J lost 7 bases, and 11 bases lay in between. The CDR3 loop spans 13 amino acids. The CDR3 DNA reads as TGTGCCAGCAGCTTAGAAAGGGGCCGGGAGCAGTACTTC. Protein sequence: CASSLERGREQYF.

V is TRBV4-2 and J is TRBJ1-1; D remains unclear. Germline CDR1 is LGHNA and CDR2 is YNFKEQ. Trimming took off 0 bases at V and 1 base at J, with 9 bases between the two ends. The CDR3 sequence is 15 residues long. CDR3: CASSQERDPNTEAFF. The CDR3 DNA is TGTGCCAGCAGCCAAGAACGGGATCCGAACACTGAAGCTTTCTTT.

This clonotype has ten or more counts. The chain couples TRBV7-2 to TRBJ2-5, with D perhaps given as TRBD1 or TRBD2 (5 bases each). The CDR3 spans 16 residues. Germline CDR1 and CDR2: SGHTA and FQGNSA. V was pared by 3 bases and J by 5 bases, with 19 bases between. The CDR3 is CASSFPPGTQGETQYF. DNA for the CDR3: TGTGCCAGCAGCTTCCCCCCCGGGACCCAAGGGGAGACCCAGTACTTC.

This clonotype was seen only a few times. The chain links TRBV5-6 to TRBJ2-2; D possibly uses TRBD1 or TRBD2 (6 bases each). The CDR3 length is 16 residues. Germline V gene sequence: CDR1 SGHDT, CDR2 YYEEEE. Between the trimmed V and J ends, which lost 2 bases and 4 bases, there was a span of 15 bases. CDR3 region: CASSFGVGGVTGELFF. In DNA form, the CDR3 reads TGTGCCAGCAGCTTTGGGGTGGGGGGCGTCACCGGGGAGCTGTTTTTT.

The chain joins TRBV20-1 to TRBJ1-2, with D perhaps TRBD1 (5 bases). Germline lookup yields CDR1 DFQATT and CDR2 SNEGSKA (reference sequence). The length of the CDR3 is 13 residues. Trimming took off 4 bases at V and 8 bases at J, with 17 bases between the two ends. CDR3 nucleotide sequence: TGCAGTGCTATCAGGGTGGGCTTGAGAGGCTACACCTTC. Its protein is CSAIRVGLRGYTF.

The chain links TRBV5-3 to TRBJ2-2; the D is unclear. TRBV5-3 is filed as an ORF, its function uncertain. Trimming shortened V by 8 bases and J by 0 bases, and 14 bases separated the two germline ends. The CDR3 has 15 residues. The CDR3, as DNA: TGTGCCAGCAGCCCCAAGGGTCCGAACACCGGGGAGCTGTTTTTT. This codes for CASSPKGPNTGELFF.

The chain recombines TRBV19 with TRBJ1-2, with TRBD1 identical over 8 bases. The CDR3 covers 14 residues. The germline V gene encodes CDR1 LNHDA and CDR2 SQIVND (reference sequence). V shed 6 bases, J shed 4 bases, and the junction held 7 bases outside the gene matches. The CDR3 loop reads CASRATGGIYGYTF. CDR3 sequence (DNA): TGTGCCAGTAGGGCCACAGGGGGAATCTATGGCTACACCTTC.

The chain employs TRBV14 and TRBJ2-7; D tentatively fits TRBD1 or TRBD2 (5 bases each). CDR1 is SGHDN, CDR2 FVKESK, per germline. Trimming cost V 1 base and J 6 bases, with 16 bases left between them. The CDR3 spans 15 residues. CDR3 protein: CASSQVLRAGSEQYF. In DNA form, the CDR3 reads TGTGCCAGCAGCCAAGTGCTTAGGGCAGGGAGCGAGCAGTACTTC.

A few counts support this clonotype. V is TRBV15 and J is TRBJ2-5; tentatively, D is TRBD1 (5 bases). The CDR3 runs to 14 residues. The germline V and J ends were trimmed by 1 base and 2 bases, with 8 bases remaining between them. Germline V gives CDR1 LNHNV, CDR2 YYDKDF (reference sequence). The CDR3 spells CATSRAYRQETQYF. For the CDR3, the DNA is TGTGCCACCAGCAGAGCATACAGGCAAGAGACCCAGTACTTC.

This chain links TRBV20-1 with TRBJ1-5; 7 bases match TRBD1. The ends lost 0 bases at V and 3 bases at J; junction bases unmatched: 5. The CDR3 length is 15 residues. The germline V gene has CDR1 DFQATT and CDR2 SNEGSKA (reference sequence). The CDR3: CSARETGYFNQPQHF. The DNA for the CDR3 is TGCAGTGCTAGAGAGACAGGGTACTTCAATCAGCCCCAGCATTTT.

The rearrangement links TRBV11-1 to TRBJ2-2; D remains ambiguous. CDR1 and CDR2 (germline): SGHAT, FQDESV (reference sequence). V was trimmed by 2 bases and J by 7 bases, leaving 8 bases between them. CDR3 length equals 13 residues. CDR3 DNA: TGTGCCAGCAGCTTAACGGAAGGCGGGGAGCTGTTTTTT. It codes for CASSLTEGGELFF.

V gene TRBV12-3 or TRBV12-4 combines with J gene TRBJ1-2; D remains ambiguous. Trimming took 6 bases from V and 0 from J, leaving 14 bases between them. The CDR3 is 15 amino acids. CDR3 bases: TGTGCCAGCAGCCTCGAGTCCGGGACTAACTATGGCTACACCTTC. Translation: CASSLESGTNYGYTF.

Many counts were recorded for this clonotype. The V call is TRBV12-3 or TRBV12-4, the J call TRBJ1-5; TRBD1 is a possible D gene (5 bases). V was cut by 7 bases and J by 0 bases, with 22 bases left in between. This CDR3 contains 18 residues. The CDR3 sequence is CASTRTRGLGYSNQPQHF. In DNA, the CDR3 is TGTGCCAGCACTCGGACCCGGGGCCTAGGGTATAGCAATCAGCCCCAGCATTTT.

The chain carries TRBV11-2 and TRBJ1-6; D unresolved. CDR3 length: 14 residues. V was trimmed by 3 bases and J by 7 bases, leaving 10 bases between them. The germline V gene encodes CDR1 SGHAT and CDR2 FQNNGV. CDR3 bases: TGTGCCAGCAGCTTCCGGGTCTCAAATTCACCCCTCCACTTT. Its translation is CASSFRVSNSPLHF.

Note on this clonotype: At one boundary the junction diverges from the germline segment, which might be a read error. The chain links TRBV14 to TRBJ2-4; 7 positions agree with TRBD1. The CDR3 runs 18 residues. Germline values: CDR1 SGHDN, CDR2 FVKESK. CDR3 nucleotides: TGTGCCAGCAGCAAAGAGCCGACAGGGACGATAGCCAAAAACATTCAGTACTTC. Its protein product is CASSKEPTGTIAKNIQYF. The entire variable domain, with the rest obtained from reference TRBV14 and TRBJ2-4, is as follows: EAGVTQFPSHSVIEKGQTVTLRCDPISGHDNLYWYRRVMGKEIKFLLHFVKESKQDESGMPNNRFLAERTGGTYSTLKVQPAELEDSGVYFCASSKEPTGTIAKNIQYFGAGTRLSVL.